This paragraph reports one T cell receptor (beta chain). The data were taken from a study of control samples from healthy donors and cancer patients. Libraries were prepared by immunoSEQ multiplex PCR; TCRdb keeps only in-frame clonotypes and omits some of them. The sample yields 60,000 to 75,000 clones, about nine tenths seen once. CDR1 is MNHEY and CDR2 is SMNVEV in the germline V gene (reference sequence). Trimming pared 8 bases from V and 2 bases from J, leaving 12 bases between. The CDR3 has 14 amino acids. Specimen: PBMCs. The TCR was taken from a man aged 60 to 69 with colorectal cancer. V usage is TRBV27 and J usage is TRBJ2-2; tentatively, D is TRBD1 (6 bases). The CDR3 loop is CASQGWVNTGELFF. The CDR3 bases are TGTGCCAGCCAGGGGTGGGTTAACACCGGGGAGCTGTTTTTT.